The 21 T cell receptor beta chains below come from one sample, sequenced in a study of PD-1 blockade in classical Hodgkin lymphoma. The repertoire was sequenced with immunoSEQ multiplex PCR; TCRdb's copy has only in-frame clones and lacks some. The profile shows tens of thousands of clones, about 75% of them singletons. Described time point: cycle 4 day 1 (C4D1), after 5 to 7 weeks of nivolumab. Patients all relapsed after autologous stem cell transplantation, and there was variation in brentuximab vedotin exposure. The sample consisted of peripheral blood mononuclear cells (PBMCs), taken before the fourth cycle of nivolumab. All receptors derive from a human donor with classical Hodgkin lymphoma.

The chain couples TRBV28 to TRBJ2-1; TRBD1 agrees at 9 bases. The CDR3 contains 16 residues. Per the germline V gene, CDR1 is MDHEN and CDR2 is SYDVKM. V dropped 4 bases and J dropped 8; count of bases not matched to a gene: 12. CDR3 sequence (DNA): TGTGCCAGCAGTTCCAGACAGGGGGGAAATATCGATGAGCAGTTCTTC. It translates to CASSSRQGGNIDEQFF.

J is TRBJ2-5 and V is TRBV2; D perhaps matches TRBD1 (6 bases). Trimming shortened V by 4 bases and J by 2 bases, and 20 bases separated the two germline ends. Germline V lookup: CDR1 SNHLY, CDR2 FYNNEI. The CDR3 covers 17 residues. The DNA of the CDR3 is TGTGCCAGCAGTGGGGGATACAGGGCCCAGTGGCAAGAGACCCAGTACTTC. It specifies CASSGGYRAQWQETQYF.

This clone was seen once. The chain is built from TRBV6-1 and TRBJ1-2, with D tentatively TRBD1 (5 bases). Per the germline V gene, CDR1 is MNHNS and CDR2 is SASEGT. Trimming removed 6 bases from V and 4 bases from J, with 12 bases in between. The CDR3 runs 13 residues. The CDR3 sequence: CASSLDGTYGYTF. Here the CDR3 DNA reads TGTGCCAGCAGCTTAGACGGGACCTATGGCTACACCTTC.

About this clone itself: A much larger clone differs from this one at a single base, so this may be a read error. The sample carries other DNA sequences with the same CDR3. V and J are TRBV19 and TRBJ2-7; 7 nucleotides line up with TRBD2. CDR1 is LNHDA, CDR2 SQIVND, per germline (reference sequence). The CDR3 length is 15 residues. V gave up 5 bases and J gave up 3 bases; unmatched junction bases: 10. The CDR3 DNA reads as TGTGCCAGTAGTCTAGGGAGGGGAGAACGCTACGAGCAGTACTTC. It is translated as CASSLGRGERYEQYF.

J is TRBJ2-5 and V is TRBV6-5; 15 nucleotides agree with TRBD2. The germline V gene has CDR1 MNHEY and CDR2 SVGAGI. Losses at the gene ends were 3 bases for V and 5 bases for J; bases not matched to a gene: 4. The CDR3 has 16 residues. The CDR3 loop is CASSYGLAGGSETQYF. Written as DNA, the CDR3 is TGTGCCAGCAGTTATGGACTAGCGGGAGGGTCGGAGACCCAGTACTTC.

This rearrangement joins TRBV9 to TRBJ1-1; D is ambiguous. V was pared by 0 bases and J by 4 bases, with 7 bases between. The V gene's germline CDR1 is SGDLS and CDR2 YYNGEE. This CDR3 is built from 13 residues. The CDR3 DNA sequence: TGTGCCAGCAGCGTAGCCCAGAGCACTGAAGCTTTCTTT. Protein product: CASSVAQSTEAFF.

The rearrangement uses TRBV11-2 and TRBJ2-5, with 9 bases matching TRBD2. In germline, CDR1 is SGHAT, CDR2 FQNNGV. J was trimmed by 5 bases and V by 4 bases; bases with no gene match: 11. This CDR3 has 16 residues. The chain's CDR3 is CASSSIRREGQETQYF. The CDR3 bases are TGTGCCAGCAGCTCAATCCGGCGGGAGGGCCAGGAGACCCAGTACTTC.

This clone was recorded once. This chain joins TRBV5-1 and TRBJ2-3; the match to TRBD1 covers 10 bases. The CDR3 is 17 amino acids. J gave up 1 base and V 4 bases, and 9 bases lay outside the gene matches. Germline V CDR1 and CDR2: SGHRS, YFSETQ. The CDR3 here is CASSQDPTGGGTDTQYF. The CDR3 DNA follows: TGCGCCAGCAGCCAAGACCCGACAGGGGGCGGCACAGATACGCAGTATTTT. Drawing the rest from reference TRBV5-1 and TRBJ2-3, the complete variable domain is KAGVTQTPRYLIKTRGQQVTLSCSPISGHRSVSWYQQTPGQGLQFLFEYFSETQRNKGNFPGRFSGRQFSNSRSEMNVSTLELGDSALYLCASSQDPTGGGTDTQYFGPGTRLTVL.

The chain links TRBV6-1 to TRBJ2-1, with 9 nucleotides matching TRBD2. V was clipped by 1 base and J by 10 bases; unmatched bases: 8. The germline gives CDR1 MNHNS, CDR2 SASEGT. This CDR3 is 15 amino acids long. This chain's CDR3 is CASSEGLAGVGEQFF. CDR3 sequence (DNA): TGTGCCAGCAGTGAAGGATTAGCGGGAGTGGGCGAGCAGTTCTTC.

CDR3 bases: TGTGCCACCAAGGACAGGGTCACTGAAGCTTTCTTT. Translation: CATKDRVTEAFF. This chain connects TRBV6-6 to TRBJ1-1, with 8 bases identical to TRBD1. The trim removed 10 bases at V and 4 bases at J, leaving 5 bases unmatched. The CDR3 is 12 residues long. The germline CDR1 and CDR2 sequences are MNHNY and SVGAGI (reference sequence).

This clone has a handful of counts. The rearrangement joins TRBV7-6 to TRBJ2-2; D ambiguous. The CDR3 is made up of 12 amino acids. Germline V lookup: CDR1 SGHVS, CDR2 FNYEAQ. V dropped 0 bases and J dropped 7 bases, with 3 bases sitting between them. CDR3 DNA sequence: TGTGCCAGCAGCTTAGCGGTCGGGGAGCTGTTTTTT. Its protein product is CASSLAVGELFF.

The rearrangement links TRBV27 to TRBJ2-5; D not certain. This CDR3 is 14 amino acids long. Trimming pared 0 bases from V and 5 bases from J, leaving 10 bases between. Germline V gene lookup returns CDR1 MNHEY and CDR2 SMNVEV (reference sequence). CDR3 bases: TGTGCCAGCAGTTTATCGCTACGAAAGGAGACCCAGTACTTC. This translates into CASSLSLRKETQYF.

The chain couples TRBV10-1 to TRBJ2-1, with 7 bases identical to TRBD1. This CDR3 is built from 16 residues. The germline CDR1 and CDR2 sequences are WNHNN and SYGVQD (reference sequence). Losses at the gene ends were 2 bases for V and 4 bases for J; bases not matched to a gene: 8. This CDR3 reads CASSERQGVGYNEQFF. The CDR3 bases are TGCGCCAGCAGTGAGCGGCAGGGGGTTGGGTACAATGAGCAGTTCTTC.

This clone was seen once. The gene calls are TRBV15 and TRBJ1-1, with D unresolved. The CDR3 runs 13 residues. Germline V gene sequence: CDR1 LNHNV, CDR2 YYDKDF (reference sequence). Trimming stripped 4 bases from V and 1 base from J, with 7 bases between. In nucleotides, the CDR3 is TGTGCCACCAGCAACCACAAGAACACTGAAGCTTTCTTT. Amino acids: CATSNHKNTEAFF.

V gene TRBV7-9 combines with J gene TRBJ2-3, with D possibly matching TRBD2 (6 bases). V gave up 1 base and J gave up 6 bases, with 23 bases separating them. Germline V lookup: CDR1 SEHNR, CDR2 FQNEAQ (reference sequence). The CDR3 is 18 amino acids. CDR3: CASSLGVVADAPGDTQYF. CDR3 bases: TGTGCCAGCAGCTTAGGGGTGGTAGCGGACGCGCCGGGGGATACGCAGTATTTT.

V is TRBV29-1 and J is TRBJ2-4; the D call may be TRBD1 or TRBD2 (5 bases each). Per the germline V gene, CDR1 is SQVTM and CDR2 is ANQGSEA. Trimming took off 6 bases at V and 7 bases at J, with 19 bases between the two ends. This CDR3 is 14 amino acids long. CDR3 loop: CSVRGRQRRNIQYF. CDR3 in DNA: TGCAGCGTCCGGGGCAGGCAACGGAGGAACATTCAGTACTTC.

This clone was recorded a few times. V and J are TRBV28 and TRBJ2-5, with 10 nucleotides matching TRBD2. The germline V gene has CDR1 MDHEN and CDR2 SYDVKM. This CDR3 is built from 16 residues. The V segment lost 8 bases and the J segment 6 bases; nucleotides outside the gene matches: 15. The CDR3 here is CASLGASGSIGKTQYF. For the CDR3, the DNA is TGTGCCAGCCTGGGGGCTAGCGGGAGCATCGGAAAGACCCAGTACTTC. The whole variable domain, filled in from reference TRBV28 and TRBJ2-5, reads DVKVTQSSRYLVKRTGEKVFLECVQDMDHENMFWYRQDPGLGLRLIYFSYDVKMKEKGDIPEGYSVSREKKERFSLILESASTNQTSMYLCASLGASGSIGKTQYFGPGTRLLVL.

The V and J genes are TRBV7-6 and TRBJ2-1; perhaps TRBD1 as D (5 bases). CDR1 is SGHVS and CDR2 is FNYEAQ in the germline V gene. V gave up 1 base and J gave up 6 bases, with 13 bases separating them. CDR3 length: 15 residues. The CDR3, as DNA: TGTGCCAGCAGCTTAGATCCAGGGTTGGCCAATGAGCAGTTCTTC. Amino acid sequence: CASSLDPGLANEQFF.

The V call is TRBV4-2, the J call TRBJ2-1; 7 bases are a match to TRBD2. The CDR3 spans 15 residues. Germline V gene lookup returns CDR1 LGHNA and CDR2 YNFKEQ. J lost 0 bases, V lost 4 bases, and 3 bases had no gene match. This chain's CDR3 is CASSPPGGSYNEQFF. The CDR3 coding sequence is TGTGCCAGCAGCCCCCCGGGGGGCTCCTACAATGAGCAGTTCTTC.

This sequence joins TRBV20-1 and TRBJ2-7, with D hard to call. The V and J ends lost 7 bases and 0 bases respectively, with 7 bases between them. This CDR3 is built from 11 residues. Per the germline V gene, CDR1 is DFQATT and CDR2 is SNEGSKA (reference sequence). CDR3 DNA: TGCAGTGGGGTCCACTCCTACGAGCAGTACTTC. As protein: CSGVHSYEQYF.

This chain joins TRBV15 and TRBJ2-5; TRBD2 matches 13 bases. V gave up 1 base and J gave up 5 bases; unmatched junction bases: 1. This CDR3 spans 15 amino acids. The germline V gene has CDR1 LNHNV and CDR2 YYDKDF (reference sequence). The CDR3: CATSRGTSGSETQYF. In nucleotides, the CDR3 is TGTGCCACCAGCAGAGGGACTAGCGGGAGTGAGACCCAGTACTTC.